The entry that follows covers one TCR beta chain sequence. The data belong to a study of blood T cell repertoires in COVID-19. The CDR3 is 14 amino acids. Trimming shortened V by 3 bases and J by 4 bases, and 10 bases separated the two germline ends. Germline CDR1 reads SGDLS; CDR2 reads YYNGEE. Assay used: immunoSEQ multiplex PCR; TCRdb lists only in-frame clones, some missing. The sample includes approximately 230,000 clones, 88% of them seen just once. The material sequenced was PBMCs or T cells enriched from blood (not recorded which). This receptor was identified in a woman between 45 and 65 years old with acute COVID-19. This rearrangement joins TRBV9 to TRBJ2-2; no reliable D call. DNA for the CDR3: TGTGCCAGCAGCGCCTCCGGGTTCACCGGGGAGCTGTTTTTT. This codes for CASSASGFTGELFF.